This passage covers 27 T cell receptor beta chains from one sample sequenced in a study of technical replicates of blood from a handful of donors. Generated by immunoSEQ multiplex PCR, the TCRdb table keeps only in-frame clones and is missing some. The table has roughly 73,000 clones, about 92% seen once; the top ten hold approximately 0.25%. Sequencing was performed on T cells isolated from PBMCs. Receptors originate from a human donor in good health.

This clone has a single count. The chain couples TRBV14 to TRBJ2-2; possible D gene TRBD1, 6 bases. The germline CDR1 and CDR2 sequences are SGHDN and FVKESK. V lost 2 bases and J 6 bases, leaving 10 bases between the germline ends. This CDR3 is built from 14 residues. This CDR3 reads CASSQLQGPGELFF. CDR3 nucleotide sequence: TGTGCCAGCAGCCAACTTCAGGGGCCCGGGGAGCTGTTTTTT.

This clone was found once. CDR3: CASSEMLGGSEAFF. The CDR3 nucleotides are TGTGCCAGCAGTGAGATGTTGGGGGGGTCTGAAGCTTTCTTT. The rearrangement joins TRBV6-4 to TRBJ1-1; tentative D call: TRBD1 (5 bases). V lost 3 bases to trimming and J lost 6 bases, with 14 bases between them. Germline CDR1 MRHNA, CDR2 SNTAGT. The CDR3 has 14 residues.

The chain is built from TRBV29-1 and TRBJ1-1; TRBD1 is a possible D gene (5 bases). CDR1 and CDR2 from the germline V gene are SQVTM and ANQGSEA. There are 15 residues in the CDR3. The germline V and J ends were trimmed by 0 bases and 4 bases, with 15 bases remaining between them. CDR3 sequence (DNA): TGCAGCGTTGAAGATACGGCGGGGCGAGGCACTGAAGCTTTCTTT. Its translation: CSVEDTAGRGTEAFF.

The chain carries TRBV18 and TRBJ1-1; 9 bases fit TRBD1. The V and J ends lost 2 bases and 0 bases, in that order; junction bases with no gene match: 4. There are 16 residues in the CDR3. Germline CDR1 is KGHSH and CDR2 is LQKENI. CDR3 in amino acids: CASSPTGGVMNTEAFF. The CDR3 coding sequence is TGTGCCAGCTCACCAACAGGGGGCGTCATGAACACTGAAGCTTTCTTT.

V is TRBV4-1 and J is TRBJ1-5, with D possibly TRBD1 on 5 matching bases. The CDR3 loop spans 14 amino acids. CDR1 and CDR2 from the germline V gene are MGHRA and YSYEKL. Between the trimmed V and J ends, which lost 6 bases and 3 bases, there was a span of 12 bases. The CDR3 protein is CASRGQGPNQPQHF. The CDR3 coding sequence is TGCGCCAGCAGGGGTCAGGGTCCCAATCAGCCCCAGCATTTT.

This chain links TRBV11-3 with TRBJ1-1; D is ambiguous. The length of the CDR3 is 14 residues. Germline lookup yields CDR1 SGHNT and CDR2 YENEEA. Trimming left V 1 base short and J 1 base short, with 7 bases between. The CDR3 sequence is CASSLGGGNTEAFF. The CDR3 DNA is TGTGCCAGCAGCTTAGGGGGAGGGAACACTGAAGCTTTCTTT.

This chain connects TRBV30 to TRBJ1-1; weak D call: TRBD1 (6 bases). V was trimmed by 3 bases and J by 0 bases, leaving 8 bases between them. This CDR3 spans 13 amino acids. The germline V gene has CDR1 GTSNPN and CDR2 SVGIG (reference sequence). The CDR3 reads CAWSGQLNTEAFF. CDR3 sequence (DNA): TGTGCCTGGAGCGGACAGCTGAACACTGAAGCTTTCTTT.

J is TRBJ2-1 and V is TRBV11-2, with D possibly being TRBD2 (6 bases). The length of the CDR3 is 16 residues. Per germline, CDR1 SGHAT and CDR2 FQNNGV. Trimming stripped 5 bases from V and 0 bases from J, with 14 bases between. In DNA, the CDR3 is TGTGCCAGCAGCGCGCGACTAGAGAGCTCCTACAATGAGCAGTTCTTC. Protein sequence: CASSARLESSYNEQFF.

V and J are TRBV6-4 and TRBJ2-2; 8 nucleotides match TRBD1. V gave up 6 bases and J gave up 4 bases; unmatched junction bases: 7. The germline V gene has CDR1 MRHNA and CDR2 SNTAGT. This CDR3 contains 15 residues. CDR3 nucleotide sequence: TGTGCCAGCAGCAAACAGGGGGAGGCCACCGGGGAGCTGTTTTTT. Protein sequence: CASSKQGEATGELFF.

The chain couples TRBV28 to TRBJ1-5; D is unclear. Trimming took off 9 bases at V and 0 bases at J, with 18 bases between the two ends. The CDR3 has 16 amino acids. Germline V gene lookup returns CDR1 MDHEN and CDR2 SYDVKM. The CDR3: CASDYSGEYSNQPQHF. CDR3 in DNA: TGTGCCAGTGATTACTCTGGGGAGTATAGCAATCAGCCCCAGCATTTT.

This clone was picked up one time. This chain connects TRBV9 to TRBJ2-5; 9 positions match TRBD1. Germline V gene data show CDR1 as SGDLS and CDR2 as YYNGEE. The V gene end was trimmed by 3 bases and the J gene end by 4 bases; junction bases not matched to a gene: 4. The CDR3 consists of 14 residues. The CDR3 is CASSADRGPETQYF. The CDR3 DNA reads TGTGCCAGCAGCGCGGACAGGGGACCAGAGACCCAGTACTTC.

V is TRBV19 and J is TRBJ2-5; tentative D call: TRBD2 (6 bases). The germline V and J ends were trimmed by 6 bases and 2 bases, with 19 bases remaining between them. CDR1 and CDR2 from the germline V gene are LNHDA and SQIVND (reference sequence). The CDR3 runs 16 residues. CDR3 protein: CASRPLGGREQETQYF. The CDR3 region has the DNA TGTGCCAGTAGGCCCCTGGGAGGCAGGGAACAAGAGACCCAGTACTTC.

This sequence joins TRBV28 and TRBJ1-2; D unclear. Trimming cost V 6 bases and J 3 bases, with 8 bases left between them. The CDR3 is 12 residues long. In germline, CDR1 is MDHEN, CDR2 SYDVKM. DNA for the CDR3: TGTGCCAGCAGACAGAGCTACTATGGCTACACCTTC. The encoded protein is CASRQSYYGYTF.

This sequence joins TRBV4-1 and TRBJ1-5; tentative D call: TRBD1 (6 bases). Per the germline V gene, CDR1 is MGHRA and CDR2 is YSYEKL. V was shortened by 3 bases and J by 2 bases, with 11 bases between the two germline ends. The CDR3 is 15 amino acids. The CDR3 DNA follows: TGCGCCAGCAGCCAGGCTGCAGGGGGCAATCAGCCCCAGCATTTT. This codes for CASSQAAGGNQPQHF.

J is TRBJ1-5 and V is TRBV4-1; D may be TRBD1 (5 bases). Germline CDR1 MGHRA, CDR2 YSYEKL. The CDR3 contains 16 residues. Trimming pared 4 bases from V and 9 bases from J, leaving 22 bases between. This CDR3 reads CASSLPGLDYLRPQHF. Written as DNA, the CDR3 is TGCGCCAGCAGCCTGCCGGGACTGGATTATTTACGGCCCCAGCATTTT.

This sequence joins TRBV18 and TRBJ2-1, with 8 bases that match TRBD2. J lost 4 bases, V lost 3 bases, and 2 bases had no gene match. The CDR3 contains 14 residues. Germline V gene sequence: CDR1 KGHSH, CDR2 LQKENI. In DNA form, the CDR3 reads TGTGCCAGCTCACCGCGGGAGGTGTACAATGAGCAGTTCTTC. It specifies CASSPREVYNEQFF.

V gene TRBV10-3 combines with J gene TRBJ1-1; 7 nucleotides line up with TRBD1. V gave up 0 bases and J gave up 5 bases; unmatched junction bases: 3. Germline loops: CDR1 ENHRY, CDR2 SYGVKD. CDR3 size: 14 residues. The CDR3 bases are TGTGCCATCAGTGAGTCCTTCAGGGGGACTGAAGCTTTCTTT. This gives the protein CAISESFRGTEAFF.

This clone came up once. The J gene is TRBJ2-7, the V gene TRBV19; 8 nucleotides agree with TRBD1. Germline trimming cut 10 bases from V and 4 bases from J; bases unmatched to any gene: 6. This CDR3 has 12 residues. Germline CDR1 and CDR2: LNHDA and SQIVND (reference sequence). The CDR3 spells CATRQGTYEQYF. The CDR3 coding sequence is TGTGCCACTAGACAGGGGACGTACGAGCAGTACTTC.

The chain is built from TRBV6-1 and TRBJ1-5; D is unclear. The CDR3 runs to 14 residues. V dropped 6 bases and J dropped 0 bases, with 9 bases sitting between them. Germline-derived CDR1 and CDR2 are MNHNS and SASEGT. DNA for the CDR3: TGTGCCAGCAGGGTCGGAGATAGCAATCAGCCCCAGCATTTT. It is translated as CASRVGDSNQPQHF.

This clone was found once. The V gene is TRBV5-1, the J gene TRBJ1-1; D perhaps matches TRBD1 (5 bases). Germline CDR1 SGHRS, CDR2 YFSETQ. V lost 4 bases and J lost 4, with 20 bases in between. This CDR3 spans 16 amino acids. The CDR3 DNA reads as TGCGCCAGCAGCGCGGGGACGGAGACCAGGTCCACTGAAGCTTTCTTT. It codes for CASSAGTETRSTEAFF.

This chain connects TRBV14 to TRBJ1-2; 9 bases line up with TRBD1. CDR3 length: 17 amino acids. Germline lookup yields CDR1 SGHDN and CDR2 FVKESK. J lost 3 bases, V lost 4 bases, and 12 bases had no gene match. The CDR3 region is CASSRDREIPTHYGYTF. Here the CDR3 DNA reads TGTGCCAGCAGCCGGGACAGGGAGATCCCGACTCACTATGGCTACACCTTC.

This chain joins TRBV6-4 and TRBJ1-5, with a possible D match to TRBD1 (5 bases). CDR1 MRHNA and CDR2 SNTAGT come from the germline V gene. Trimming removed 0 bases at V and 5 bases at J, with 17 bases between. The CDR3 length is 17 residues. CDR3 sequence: CASSDSTRRVPHQPQHF. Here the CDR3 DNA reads TGTGCCAGCAGTGACTCAACCCGCAGGGTACCCCATCAGCCCCAGCATTTT.

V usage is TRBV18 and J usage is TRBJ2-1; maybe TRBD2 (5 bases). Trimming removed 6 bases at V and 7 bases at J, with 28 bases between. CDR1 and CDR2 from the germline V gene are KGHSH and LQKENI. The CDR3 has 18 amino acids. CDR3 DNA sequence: TGTGCCAGCTCCCCCACCCCTACCCGGGGTCTAGGTCGGAATGAGCAGTTCTTC. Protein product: CASSPTPTRGLGRNEQFF.

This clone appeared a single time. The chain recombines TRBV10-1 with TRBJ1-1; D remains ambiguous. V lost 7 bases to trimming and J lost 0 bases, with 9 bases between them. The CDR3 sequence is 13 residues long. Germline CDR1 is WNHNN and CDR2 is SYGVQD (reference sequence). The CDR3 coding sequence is TGCGCCAGCACCGGGTCCCTGAACACTGAAGCTTTCTTT. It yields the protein CASTGSLNTEAFF.

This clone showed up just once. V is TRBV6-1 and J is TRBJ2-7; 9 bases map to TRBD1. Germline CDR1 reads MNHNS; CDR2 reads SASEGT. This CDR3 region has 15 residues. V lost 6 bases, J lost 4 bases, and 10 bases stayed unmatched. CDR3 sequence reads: CASSAPGTGSYEQYF. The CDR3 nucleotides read TGTGCCAGCAGCGCCCCCGGGACAGGGTCGTACGAGCAGTACTTC.

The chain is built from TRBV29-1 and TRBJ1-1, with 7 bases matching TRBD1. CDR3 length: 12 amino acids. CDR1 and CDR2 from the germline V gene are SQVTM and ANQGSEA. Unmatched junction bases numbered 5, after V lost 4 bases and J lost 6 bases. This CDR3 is CSVATGAAEAFF. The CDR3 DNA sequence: TGCAGCGTTGCAACAGGGGCCGCTGAAGCTTTCTTT.

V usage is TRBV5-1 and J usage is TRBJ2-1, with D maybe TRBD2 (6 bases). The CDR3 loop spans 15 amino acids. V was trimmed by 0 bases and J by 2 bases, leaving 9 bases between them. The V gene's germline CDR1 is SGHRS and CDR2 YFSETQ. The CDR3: CASSLEGGPYNEQFF. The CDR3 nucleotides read TGCGCCAGCAGCTTGGAGGGAGGCCCCTACAATGAGCAGTTCTTC. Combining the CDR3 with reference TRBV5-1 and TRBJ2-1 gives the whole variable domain KAGVTQTPRYLIKTRGQQVTLSCSPISGHRSVSWYQQTPGQGLQFLFEYFSETQRNKGNFPGRFSGRQFSNSRSEMNVSTLELGDSALYLCASSLEGGPYNEQFFGPGTRLTVL.